These T cell receptor beta chains were read from a single sample in a study of patients and donors after allogeneic stem cell transplantation. Using its own MiXCR run on the RT-PCR reads, TCRdb lists one record per CDR3 protein. The sample contains about 410,000 distinct CDR3 sequences, 15% to 20% of which appear only once. The sequencing input was blood, either unsorted or a sorted T cell fraction (not recorded which). The source is a human donor who was either an allogeneic HSCT recipient or a stem cell or donor lymphocyte infusion donor (not recorded which). It is not recorded whose cells these are; they may come from a transplant donor. CDR3s include the opening cysteine and the closing phenylalanine or tryptophan. A D gene is named only where the DNA matches it firmly. A clone size is listed for some rows: how often the clone was seen (once, few, many), or a class if it is expanded.

d_call: TRBD1; clone_size: NA; j_call: TRBJ2-6; v_call: TRBV12-3/TRBV12-4; cdr3_aa: CASSLFGFGTGISGANVLTF; cdr3_nt: TGTGCCAGCAGTTTGTTCGGGTTCGGGACAGGGATCTCTGGGGCCAACGTCCTGACTTTC
d_call: NA; clone_size: few; j_call: TRBJ2-5; v_call: TRBV5-1; cdr3_aa: CASSYSDIKETQYF; cdr3_nt: TGCGCCAGCAGCTATTCGGACATTAAAGAGACCCAGTACTTC
d_call: NA; clone_size: NA; j_call: TRBJ2-5; v_call: TRBV12-3/TRBV12-4; cdr3_aa: CASSLIPGLETQYF; cdr3_nt: TGTGCCAGCAGTCTAATACCGGGCCTAGAGACCCAGTACTTC
d_call: NA; clone_size: NA; j_call: TRBJ1-2; v_call: TRBV6-5; cdr3_aa: CASSYRGYYGYTF; cdr3_nt: TGTGCCAGCAGTTACAGGGGGTACTATGGCTACACCTTC
d_call: TRBD1; clone_size: NA; j_call: TRBJ1-5; v_call: TRBV7-9; cdr3_aa: CASSLAGQGRQPQHF; cdr3_nt: TGTGCCAGCAGCTTAGCGGGACAGGGGAGGCAGCCCCAGCATTTT
d_call: NA; clone_size: once; j_call: TRBJ1-1; v_call: TRBV27; cdr3_aa: CASSLWTNTEAFF; cdr3_nt: TGTGCCAGCAGTCTTTGGACCAACACTGAAGCTTTCTTT
d_call: NA; clone_size: NA; j_call: TRBJ1-1; v_call: TRBV6-4; cdr3_aa: CATGTEVNTEAFF; cdr3_nt: TGTGCCACCGGGACCGAGGTGAACACTGAAGCTTTCTTT
d_call: NA; clone_size: NA; j_call: TRBJ1-2; v_call: TRBV18; cdr3_aa: CASSPFDSAGYGYTF; cdr3_nt: TGTGCCAGCTCACCATTCGATTCCGCAGGCTATGGCTACACCTTC
d_call: TRBD1; clone_size: many; j_call: TRBJ1-2; v_call: TRBV18; cdr3_aa: CASSLQGLVYGYTF; cdr3_nt: TGTGCCAGCTCACTACAGGGGCTGGTCTATGGCTACACCTTC
d_call: NA; clone_size: NA; j_call: TRBJ2-7; v_call: TRBV7-3; cdr3_aa: CASSLTSGTNEQYF; cdr3_nt: TGTGCCAGCAGCTTAACTAGCGGCACTAACGAGCAGTACTTC